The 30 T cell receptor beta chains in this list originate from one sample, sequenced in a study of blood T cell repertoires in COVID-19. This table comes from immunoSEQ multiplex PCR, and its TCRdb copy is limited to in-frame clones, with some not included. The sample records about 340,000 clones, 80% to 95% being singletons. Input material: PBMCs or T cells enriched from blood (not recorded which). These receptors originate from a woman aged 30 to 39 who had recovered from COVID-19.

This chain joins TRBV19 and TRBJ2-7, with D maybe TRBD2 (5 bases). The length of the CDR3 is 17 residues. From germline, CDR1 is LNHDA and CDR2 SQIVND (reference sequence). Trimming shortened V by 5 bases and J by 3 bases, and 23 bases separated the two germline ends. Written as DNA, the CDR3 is TGTGCCAGTAGTCATCGACTTAGGCGCGGAGGCGACTACGAGCAGTACTTC. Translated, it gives CASSHRLRRGGDYEQYF.

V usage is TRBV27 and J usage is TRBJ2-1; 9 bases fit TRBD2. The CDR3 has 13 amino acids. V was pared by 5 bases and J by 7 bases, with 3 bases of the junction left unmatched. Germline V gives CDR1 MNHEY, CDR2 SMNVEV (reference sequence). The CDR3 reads CASSGLASNEQFF. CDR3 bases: TGTGCCAGCAGTGGACTAGCGAGTAATGAGCAGTTCTTC.

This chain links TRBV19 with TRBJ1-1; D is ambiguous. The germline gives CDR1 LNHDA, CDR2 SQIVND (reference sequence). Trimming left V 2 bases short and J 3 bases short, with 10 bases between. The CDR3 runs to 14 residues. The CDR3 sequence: CASSITGQHTEAFF. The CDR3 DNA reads TGTGCCAGTAGTATAACGGGTCAGCACACTGAAGCTTTCTTT.

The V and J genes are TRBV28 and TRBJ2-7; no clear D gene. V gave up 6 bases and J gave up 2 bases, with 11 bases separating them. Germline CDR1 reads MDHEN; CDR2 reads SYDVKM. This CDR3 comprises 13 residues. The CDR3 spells CASSSPPTYEQYF. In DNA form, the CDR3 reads TGTGCCAGCAGCTCGCCGCCTACCTACGAGCAGTACTTC.

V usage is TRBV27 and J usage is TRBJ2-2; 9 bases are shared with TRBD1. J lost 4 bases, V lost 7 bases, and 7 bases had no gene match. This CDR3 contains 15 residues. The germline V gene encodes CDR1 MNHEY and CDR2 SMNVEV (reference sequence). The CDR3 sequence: CASNSGTGPTGELFF. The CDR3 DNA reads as TGTGCCAGCAACTCCGGGACAGGGCCCACCGGGGAGCTGTTTTTT.

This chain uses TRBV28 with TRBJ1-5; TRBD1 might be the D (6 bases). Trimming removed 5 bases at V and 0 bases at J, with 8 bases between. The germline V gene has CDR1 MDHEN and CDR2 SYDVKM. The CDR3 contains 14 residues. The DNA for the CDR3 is TGTGCCAGCAGTCAGGACAGTAGCAATCAGCCCCAGCATTTT. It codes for CASSQDSSNQPQHF.

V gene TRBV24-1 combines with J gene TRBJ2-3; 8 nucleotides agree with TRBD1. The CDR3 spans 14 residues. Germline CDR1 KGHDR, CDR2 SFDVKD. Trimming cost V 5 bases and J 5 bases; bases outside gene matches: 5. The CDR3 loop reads CATSGDRPRDTQYF. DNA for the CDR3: TGTGCCACCAGTGGGGACAGGCCCAGAGATACGCAGTATTTT.

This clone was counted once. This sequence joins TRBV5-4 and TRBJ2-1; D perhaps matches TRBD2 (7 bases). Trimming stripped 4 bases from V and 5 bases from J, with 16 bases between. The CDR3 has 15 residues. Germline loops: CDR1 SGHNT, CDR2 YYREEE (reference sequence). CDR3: CASSPGGRGDNEQFF. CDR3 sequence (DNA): TGTGCCAGCAGCCCTGGTGGGAGGGGGGACAATGAGCAGTTCTTC. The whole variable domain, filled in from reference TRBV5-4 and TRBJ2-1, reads ETGVTQSPTHLIKTRGQQVTLRCSSQSGHNTVSWYQQALGQGPQFIFQYYREEENGRGNFPPRFSGLQFPNYSSELNVNALELDDSALYLCASSPGGRGDNEQFFGPGTRLTVL.

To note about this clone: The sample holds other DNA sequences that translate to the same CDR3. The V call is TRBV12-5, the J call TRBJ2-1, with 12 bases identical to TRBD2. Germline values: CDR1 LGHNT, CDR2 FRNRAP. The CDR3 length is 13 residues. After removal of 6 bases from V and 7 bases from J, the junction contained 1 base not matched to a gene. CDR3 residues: CASGLAGGNEQFF. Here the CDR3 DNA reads TGTGCTAGTGGACTAGCGGGAGGTAATGAGCAGTTCTTC.

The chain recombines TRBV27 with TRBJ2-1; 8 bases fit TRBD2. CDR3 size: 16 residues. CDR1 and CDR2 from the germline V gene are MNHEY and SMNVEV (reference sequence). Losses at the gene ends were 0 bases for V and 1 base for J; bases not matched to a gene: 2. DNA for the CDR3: TGTGCCAGCAGTTTATCCTTAGCGGGGTCCTACAATGAGCAGTTCTTC. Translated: CASSLSLAGSYNEQFF.

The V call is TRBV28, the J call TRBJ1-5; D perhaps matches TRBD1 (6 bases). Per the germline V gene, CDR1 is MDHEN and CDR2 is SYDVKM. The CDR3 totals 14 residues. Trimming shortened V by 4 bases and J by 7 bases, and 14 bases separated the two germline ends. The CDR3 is CASSSGVSWQPQHF. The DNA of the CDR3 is TGTGCCAGCAGTTCAGGGGTATCTTGGCAGCCCCAGCATTTT.

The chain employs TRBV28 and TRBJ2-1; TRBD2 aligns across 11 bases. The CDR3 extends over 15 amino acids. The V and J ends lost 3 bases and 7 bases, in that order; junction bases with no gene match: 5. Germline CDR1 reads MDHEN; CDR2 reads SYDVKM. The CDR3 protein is CASSFGTSGKNEQFF. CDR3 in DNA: TGTGCCAGCAGTTTCGGGACTAGCGGAAAAAATGAGCAGTTCTTC.

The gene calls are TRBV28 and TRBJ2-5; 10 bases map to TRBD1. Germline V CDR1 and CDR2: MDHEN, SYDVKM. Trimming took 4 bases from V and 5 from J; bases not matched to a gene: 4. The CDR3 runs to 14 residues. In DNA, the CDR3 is TGTGCCAGCAGTTCGACGGGACAGGGGGAGACCCAGTACTTC. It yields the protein CASSSTGQGETQYF.

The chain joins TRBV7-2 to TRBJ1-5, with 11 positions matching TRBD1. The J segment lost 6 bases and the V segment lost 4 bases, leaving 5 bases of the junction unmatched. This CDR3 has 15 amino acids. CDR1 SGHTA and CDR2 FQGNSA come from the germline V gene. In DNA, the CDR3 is TGTGCCAGCAGCTCCGGGACAGGGGGTGTTCAGCCCCAGCATTTT. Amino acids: CASSSGTGGVQPQHF.

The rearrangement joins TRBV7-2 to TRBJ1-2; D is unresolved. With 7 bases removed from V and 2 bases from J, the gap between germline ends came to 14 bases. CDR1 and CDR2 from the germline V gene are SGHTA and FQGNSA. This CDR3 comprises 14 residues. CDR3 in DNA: TGTGCCAGCACCAGTCCGCGCGGAAACTATGGCTACACCTTC. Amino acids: CASTSPRGNYGYTF.

CDR3 in amino acids: CSATSGFEAFF. CDR3 DNA sequence: TGCAGTGCTACATCAGGGTTTGAAGCTTTCTTT. V is TRBV20-1 and J is TRBJ1-1; weak D call: TRBD1 (5 bases). With 4 bases removed from V and 7 bases from J, the gap between germline ends came to 10 bases. CDR3 length: 11 amino acids. CDR1 is DFQATT and CDR2 is SNEGSKA in the germline V gene (reference sequence).

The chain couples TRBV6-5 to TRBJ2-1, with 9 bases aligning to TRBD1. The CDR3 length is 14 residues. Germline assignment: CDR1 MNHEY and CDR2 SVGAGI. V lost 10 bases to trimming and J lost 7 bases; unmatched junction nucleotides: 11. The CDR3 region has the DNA TGTGCCACCAGCCAGGACAGGGGTAGAAATGAGCAGTTCTTC. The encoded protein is CATSQDRGRNEQFF.

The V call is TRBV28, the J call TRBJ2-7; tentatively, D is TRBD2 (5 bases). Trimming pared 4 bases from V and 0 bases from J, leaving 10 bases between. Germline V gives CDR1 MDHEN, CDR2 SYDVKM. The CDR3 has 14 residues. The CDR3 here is CASSSPRGSYEQYF. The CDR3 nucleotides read TGTGCCAGCAGTTCCCCCCGGGGCTCCTACGAGCAGTACTTC.

CDR3 loop: CASSEFLGSQETQYF. As DNA, the CDR3 is TGTGCCAGCAGTGAATTCCTGGGCAGCCAAGAGACCCAGTACTTC. This sequence joins TRBV2 and TRBJ2-5; no firm D call. Germline values: CDR1 SNHLY, CDR2 FYNNEI. Trimming removed 2 bases at V and 1 base at J, with 11 bases between. There are 15 residues in the CDR3.

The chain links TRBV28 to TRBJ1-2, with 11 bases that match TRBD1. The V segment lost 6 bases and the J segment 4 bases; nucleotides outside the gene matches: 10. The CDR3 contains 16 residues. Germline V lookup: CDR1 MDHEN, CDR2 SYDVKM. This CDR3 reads CASSTRTGGLIYGYTF. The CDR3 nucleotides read TGTGCCAGCAGCACCAGGACAGGGGGCCTAATCTATGGCTACACCTTC.

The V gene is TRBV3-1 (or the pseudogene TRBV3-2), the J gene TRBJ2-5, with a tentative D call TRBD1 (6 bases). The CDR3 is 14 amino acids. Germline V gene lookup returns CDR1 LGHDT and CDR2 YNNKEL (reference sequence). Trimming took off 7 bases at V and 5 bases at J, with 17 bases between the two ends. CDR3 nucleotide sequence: TGTGCCAGCAAACCCTGCAGGGGTGGGGAGACCCAGTACTTC. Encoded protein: CASKPCRGGETQYF.

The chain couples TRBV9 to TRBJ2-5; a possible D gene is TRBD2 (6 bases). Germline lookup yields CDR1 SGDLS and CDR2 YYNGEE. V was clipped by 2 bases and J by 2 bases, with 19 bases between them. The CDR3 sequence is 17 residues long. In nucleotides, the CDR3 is TGTGCCAGCAGCGTCGGAGGCGGAGGGTTGGGGCAAGAGACCCAGTACTTC. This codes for CASSVGGGGLGQETQYF.

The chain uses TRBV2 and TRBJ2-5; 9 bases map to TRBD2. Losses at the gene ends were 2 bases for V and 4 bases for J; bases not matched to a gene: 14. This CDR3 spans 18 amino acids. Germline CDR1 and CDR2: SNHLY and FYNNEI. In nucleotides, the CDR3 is TGTGCCAGCAGTGAATCTTTGGCGGGGGGGCCATTAGGAGAGACCCAGTACTTC. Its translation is CASSESLAGGPLGETQYF.

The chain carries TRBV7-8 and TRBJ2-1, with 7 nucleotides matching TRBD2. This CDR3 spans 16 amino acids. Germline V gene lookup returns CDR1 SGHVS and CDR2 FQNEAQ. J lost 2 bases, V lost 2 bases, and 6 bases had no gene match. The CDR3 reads CASSLRAGVTYNEQFF. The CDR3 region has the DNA TGTGCCAGCAGCTTACGGGCGGGGGTAACCTACAATGAGCAGTTCTTC.

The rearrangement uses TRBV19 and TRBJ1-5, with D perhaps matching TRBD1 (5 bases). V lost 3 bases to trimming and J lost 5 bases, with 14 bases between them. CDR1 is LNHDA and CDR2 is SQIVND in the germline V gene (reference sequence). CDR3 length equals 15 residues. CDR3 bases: TGTGCCAGTAGTATGCAGGGCCGGAGGGATCAGCCCCAGCATTTT. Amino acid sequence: CASSMQGRRDQPQHF.

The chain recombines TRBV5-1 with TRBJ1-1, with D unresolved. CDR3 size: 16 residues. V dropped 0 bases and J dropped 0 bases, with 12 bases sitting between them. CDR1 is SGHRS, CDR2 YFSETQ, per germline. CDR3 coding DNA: TGCGCCAGCAGCTTGGCGCACCAGGACTTGAACACTGAAGCTTTCTTT. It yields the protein CASSLAHQDLNTEAFF.

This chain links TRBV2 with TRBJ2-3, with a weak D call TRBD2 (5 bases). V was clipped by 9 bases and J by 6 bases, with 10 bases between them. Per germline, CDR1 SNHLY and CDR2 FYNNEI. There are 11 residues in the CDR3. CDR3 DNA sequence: TGTGCCAGTTCGAGGGCGGATACGCAGTATTTT. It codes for CASSRADTQYF.

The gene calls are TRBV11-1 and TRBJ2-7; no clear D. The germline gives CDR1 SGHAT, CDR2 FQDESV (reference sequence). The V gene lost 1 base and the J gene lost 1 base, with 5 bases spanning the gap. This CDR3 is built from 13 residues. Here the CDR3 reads CASSLGQSYEQYF. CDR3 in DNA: TGTGCCAGCAGCTTAGGGCAGTCCTACGAGCAGTACTTC.

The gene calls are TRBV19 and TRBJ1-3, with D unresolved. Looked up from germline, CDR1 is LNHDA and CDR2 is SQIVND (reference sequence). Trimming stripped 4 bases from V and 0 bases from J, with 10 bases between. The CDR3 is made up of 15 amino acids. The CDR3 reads CASSSSGFSGNTIYF. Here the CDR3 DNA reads TGTGCCAGTAGTAGTAGCGGATTCTCTGGAAACACCATATATTTT.

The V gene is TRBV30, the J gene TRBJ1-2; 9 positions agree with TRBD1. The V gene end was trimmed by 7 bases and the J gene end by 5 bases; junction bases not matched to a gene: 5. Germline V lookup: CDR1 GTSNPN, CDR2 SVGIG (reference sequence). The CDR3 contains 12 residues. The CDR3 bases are TGTGCCTCCAACGGACAGGGGTATGGCTACACCTTC. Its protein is CASNGQGYGYTF.